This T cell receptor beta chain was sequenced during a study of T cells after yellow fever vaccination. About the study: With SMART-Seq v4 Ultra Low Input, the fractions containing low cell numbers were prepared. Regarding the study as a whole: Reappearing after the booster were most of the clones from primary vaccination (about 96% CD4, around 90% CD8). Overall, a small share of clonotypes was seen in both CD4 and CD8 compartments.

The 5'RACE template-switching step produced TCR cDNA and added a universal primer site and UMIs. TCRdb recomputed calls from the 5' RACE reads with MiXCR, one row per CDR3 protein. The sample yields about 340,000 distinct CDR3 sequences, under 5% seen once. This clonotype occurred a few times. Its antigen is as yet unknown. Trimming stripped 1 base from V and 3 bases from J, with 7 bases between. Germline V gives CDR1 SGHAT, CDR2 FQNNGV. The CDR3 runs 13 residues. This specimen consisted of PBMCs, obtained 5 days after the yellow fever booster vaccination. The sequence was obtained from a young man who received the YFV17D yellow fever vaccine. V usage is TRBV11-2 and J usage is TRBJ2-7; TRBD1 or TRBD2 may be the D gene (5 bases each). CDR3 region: CASSLGDVYEQYF. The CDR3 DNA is TGTGCCAGCAGCTTAGGGGACGTCTACGAGCAGTACTTC. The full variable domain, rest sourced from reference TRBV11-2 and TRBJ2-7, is EAGVAQSPRYKIIEKRQSVAFWCNPISGHATLYWYQQILGQGPKLLIQFQNNGVVDDSQLPKDRFSAERLKGVDSTLKIQPAKLEDSAVYLCASSLGDVYEQYFGPGTRLTVT.